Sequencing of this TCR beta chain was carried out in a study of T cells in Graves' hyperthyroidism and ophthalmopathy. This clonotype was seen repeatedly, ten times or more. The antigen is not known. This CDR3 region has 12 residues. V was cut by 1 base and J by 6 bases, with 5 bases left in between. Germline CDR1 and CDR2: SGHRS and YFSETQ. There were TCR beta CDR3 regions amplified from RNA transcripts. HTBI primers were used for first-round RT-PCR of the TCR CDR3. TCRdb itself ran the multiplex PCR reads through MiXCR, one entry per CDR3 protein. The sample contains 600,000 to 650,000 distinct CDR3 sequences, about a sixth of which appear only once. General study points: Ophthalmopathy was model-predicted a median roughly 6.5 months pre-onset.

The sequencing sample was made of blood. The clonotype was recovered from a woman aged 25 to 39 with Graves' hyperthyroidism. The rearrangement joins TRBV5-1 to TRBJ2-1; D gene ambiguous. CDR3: CASSLSTNEQFF. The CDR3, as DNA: TGCGCCAGCAGCTTGTCTACCAATGAGCAGTTCTTC.